The 4 T cell receptor beta chains presented below share a single source sample, sequenced in a study of regulatory T cells in long-lasting Graves disease. Sequencing libraries for TCR beta were prepared with iRepertoire HTBI primers and Arm-PCR of CDR3 regions. Each CDR3 protein is one row after TCRdb ran MiXCR on the multiplex PCR reads. The sample contains hundreds of thousands of distinct CDR3 sequences, approximately 15% of which appear only once. Stated time point: newly diagnosed GD, antithyroid drugs for less than 3 months. PBMC RNA served as the TCR library source. A further study also used this sample, focusing on T cells in Graves' hyperthyroidism and ophthalmopathy.

This sample comprised peripheral blood mononuclear cells (PBMCs), obtained at new diagnosis, from a patient treated with antithyroid drugs. The receptors were gathered from a man aged 30 to 39 with Graves disease.

This clonotype was detected only a few times. The rearrangement uses TRBV20-1 and TRBJ1-5, with D possibly being TRBD1 (5 bases). Deletions cut 6 bases from V and 0 bases from J, with 12 bases between. CDR1 is DFQATT and CDR2 is SNEGSKA in the germline V gene (reference sequence). This CDR3 spans 14 amino acids. The CDR3 loop is CSAPGRASNQPQHF. The CDR3 DNA follows: TGCAGTGCCCCAGGGAGGGCTAGCAATCAGCCCCAGCATTTT.

There are many counts of this clonotype. CDR3 DNA: TGTGCCACCAGCGGGGGACAGCCCGTCGAGTACGAGCAGTACTTC. Translation gives CATSGGQPVEYEQYF. J is TRBJ2-7 and V is TRBV15, with 7 bases matching TRBD1. V dropped 5 bases and J dropped 4; count of bases not matched to a gene: 11. CDR1 LNHNV and CDR2 YYDKDF come from the germline V gene (reference sequence). The CDR3 is 15 amino acids.

Points on this clonotype: Since a much larger clone is just one base distant, this may be a read error. This chain joins TRBV19 and TRBJ2-3, with TRBD1 matching over 12 bases. This CDR3 has 14 amino acids. The trim removed 4 bases at V and 7 bases at J, leaving 3 bases unmatched. The germline V gene encodes CDR1 LNHDA and CDR2 SQIVND (reference sequence). Here the CDR3 DNA reads TGTGCCAGTAGTACGGGACAGGGGGCAAATACGCAGTATTTT. This sequence encodes CASSTGQGANTQYF.

This clonotype appeared many times. The V gene is TRBV2, the J gene TRBJ1-2; D is undetermined. Trimming pared 3 bases from V and 0 bases from J, leaving 8 bases between. Germline assignment: CDR1 SNHLY and CDR2 FYNNEI. This CDR3 is 14 amino acids long. DNA of the CDR3: TGTGCCAGCAGTGAGGAGAGATCTAACTATGGCTACACCTTC. It yields the protein CASSEERSNYGYTF.